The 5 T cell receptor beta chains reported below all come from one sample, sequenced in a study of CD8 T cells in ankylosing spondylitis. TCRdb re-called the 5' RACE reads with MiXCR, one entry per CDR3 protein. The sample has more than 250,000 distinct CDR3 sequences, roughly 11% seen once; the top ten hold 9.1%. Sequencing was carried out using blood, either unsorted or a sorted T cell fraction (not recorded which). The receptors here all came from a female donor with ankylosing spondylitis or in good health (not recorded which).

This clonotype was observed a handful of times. Here the CDR3 DNA reads TGCGCCAGCAGCTTGGGGACGGCACCAAATGAGCAGTTCTTC. This codes for CASSLGTAPNEQFF. The chain links TRBV5-1 to TRBJ2-1; D gene unclear. Trimming took 0 bases from V and 7 from J, leaving 11 bases between them. There are 14 residues in the CDR3. Per the germline V gene, CDR1 is SGHRS and CDR2 is YFSETQ.

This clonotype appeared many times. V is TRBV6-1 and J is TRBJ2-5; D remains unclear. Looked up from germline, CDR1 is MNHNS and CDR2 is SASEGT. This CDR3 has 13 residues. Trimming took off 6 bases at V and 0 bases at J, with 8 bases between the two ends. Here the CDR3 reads CASRTLYQETQYF. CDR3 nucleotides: TGTGCCAGCAGGACTTTGTACCAAGAGACCCAGTACTTC.

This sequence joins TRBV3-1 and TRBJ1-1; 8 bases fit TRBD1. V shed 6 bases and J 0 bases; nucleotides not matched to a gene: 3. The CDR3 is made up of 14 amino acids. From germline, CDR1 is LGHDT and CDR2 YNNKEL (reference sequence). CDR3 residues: CASSQTGVNTEAFF. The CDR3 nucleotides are TGTGCCAGCAGTCAGACAGGGGTGAACACTGAAGCTTTCTTT.

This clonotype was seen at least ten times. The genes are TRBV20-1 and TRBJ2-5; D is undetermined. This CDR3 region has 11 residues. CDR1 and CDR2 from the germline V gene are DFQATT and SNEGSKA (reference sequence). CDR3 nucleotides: TGCAGCGCGGATTCGGATAAGACCCAGTACTTC. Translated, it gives CSADSDKTQYF.

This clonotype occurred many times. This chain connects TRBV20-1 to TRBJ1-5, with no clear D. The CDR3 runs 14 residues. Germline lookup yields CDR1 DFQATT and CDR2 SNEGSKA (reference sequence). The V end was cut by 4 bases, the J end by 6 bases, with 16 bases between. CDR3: CSATFGLRTQPQHF. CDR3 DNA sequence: TGCAGTGCTACGTTCGGCCTGAGGACTCAGCCCCAGCATTTT.